Below are 21 T cell receptor beta chains sequenced from a single sample in a study of blood T cell repertoires in COVID-19. Generated by immunoSEQ multiplex PCR, the TCRdb table keeps only in-frame clones and is missing some. The profile shows more than 70,000 clones, roughly 80% of them singletons. The sequencing input was peripheral blood. The receptor source for this set is a woman aged 65 to 85 with acute or convalescent COVID-19.

V gene TRBV9 combines with J gene TRBJ1-3, with D perhaps TRBD1 (6 bases). Trimming removed 4 bases at V and 0 bases at J, with 17 bases between. The germline CDR1 and CDR2 sequences are SGDLS and YYNGEE. The CDR3 runs 17 residues. This chain's CDR3 is CASSPTATGRSGNTIYF. CDR3 sequence (DNA): TGTGCCAGCAGCCCCACGGCAACAGGGCGCTCTGGAAACACCATATATTTT.

The chain combines TRBV28 with TRBJ2-7; D is unresolved. V was shortened by 6 bases and J by 3 bases, with 6 bases between the two germline ends. The CDR3 spans 11 residues. The germline V gene has CDR1 MDHEN and CDR2 SYDVKM. CDR3 nucleotides: TGTGCCAGCAGCGTACTCTACGAGCAGTACTTC. Protein product: CASSVLYEQYF.

The chain employs TRBV5-6 and TRBJ2-7, with 10 bases lining up with TRBD2. This CDR3 has 15 residues. J was trimmed by 7 bases and V by 0 bases; bases with no gene match: 7. Germline CDR1 SGHDT, CDR2 YYEEEE. CDR3 nucleotide sequence: TGTGCCAGCAGCTTGGTGCTAGCGGGAGTTGGTGAGCAGTACTTC. As protein: CASSLVLAGVGEQYF.

The chain links TRBV7-2 to TRBJ2-3, with D tentatively TRBD1 (6 bases). CDR3 length: 17 amino acids. V was trimmed by 1 base and J by 0 bases, leaving 14 bases between them. CDR1 SGHTA and CDR2 FQGNSA come from the germline V gene. The CDR3 DNA reads TGTGCCAGCAGCTTAGAGGGAGCAGGGGTTAGCACAGATACGCAGTATTTT. It specifies CASSLEGAGVSTDTQYF. Together with reference TRBV7-2 and TRBJ2-3, the CDR3 gives the full variable domain: GAGVSQSPSNKVTEKGKDVELRCDPISGHTALYWYRQSLGQGLEFLIYFQGNSAPDKSGLPSDRFSAERTGGSVSTLTIQRTQQEDSAVYLCASSLEGAGVSTDTQYFGPGTRLTVL.

V gene TRBV19 combines with J gene TRBJ1-5, with a possible D match to TRBD1 (6 bases). The CDR3 is 16 amino acids. The germline CDR1 and CDR2 sequences are LNHDA and SQIVND (reference sequence). Trimming removed 5 bases at V and 5 bases at J, with 19 bases between. CDR3 in DNA: TGTGCCAGTAGTCCAGTAGGGGGGGGATACGATCAGCCCCAGCATTTT. Translating gives CASSPVGGGYDQPQHF.

This chain uses TRBV9 with TRBJ2-3, with 8 bases fitting TRBD2. CDR3 length: 15 residues. Trimming took 2 bases from V and 2 from J; bases not matched to a gene: 4. CDR1 SGDLS and CDR2 YYNGEE come from the germline V gene. Written as DNA, the CDR3 is TGTGCCAGCAGCGTTCGGGGGGGCGACACAGATACGCAGTATTTT. Translated: CASSVRGGDTDTQYF.

The table lists this clone with a few counts. The gene calls are TRBV20-1 and TRBJ1-1; D remains unclear. CDR1 and CDR2 (germline): DFQATT, SNEGSKA (reference sequence). The CDR3 sequence is 12 residues long. V lost 3 bases to trimming and J lost 10 bases, with 15 bases between them. The CDR3 sequence: CSASKGASGAFF. The CDR3 DNA sequence: TGCAGTGCTAGTAAGGGAGCCAGTGGAGCTTTCTTT.

On this clone itself: The germline gene is not matched at one end of the junction; a read error may be the cause. The chain combines TRBV28 with TRBJ2-2, with 9 bases matching TRBD1. CDR1 and CDR2 (germline): MDHEN, SYDVKM. The CDR3 sequence is 15 residues long. The CDR3 DNA sequence: TGTGCCCGCAGTCAAAACAGGGGGCGATGGGGGGAGCTGTTTTTT. Its protein is CARSQNRGRWGELFF. Based on the CDR3 plus reference TRBV28 and TRBJ2-2, the full variable domain is DVKVTQSSRYLVKRTGEKVFLECVQDMDHENMFWYRQDPGLGLRLIYFSYDVKMKEKGDIPEGYSVSREKKERFSLILESASTNQTSMYLCARSQNRGRWGELFFGEGSRLTVL.

The chain carries TRBV4-1 and TRBJ2-3; no definite D call. Looked up from germline, CDR1 is MGHRA and CDR2 is YSYEKL. The CDR3 consists of 13 residues. V lost 1 base and J lost 9, with 11 bases in between. CDR3 DNA: TGCGCCAGCAGCCAAGTGGCTTTGTTCACGCAGTATTTT. Amino acids: CASSQVALFTQYF.

The chain has TRBV7-2 and TRBJ2-1; 7 bases agree with TRBD2. The V gene's germline CDR1 is SGHTA and CDR2 FQGNSA. This CDR3 spans 15 amino acids. V trimming: 3 bases; J trimming: 4 bases; junction bases outside the gene matches: 6. CDR3 DNA: TGTGCCAGCAGCTTTCTGGGCGGGGGTTACAATGAGCAGTTCTTC. This translates into CASSFLGGGYNEQFF.

V is TRBV30 and J is TRBJ2-5; 7 bases are a match to TRBD2. V shed 2 bases, J shed 4 bases, and the junction held 7 bases outside the gene matches. The germline CDR1 and CDR2 sequences are GTSNPN and SVGIG (reference sequence). This CDR3 spans 14 amino acids. The CDR3 region has the DNA TGTGCCTGGAGTCGGGGGGAGTTTGGAGAGACCCAGTACTTC. This gives the protein CAWSRGEFGETQYF. The whole variable domain, remainder taken from reference TRBV30 and TRBJ2-5, is SQTIHQWPATLVQPVGSPLSLECTVEGTSNPNLYWYRQAAGRGLQLLFYSVGIGQISSEVPQNLSASRPQDRQFILSSKKLLLSDSGFYLCAWSRGEFGETQYFGPGTRLLVL.

The chain links TRBV9 to TRBJ1-1; TRBD1 might be the D (5 bases). The CDR3 loop spans 13 amino acids. With 3 bases removed from V and 0 bases from J, the gap between germline ends came to 6 bases. CDR1 and CDR2 from the germline V gene are SGDLS and YYNGEE. CDR3 sequence reads: CASSADMNTEAFF. The CDR3 DNA sequence: TGTGCCAGCAGCGCGGACATGAACACTGAAGCTTTCTTT.

The rearrangement joins TRBV6-5 to TRBJ2-2, with TRBD1 as a possible D gene (6 bases). The CDR3 is made up of 15 amino acids. V was pared by 7 bases and J by 1 base, with 13 bases between. Germline CDR1 is MNHEY and CDR2 is SVGAGI. In nucleotides, the CDR3 is TGTGCCAGCAAAATCACAGGGCGGAACACCGGGGAGCTGTTTTTT. It is translated as CASKITGRNTGELFF.

The chain uses TRBV9 and TRBJ1-1; D gene uncertain. Trimming stripped 3 bases from V and 1 base from J, with 16 bases between. The CDR3 has 16 residues. Germline values: CDR1 SGDLS, CDR2 YYNGEE. The DNA for the CDR3 is TGTGCCAGCAGCGCCGTGGGTAGTCCAGGGAACACTGAAGCTTTCTTT. It yields the protein CASSAVGSPGNTEAFF.

The V gene is TRBV9, the J gene TRBJ2-1, with unresolved D. Germline V gene lookup returns CDR1 SGDLS and CDR2 YYNGEE. The CDR3 is 13 residues long. Trimming left V 0 bases short and J 9 bases short, with 10 bases between. The CDR3 sequence: CASSVANTGEQFF. The CDR3 bases are TGTGCCAGCAGCGTAGCGAATACGGGTGAGCAGTTCTTC.

The J gene is TRBJ1-5, the V gene TRBV27; weak D call: TRBD1 (6 bases). V lost 2 bases and J 7 bases, leaving 18 bases between the germline ends. The V gene's germline CDR1 is MNHEY and CDR2 SMNVEV (reference sequence). CDR3 length: 16 residues. The CDR3 DNA follows: TGTGCCAGCAGTTTAACTTGGCTGAACAGGGACCAGCCCCAGCATTTT. It specifies CASSLTWLNRDQPQHF.

This chain joins TRBV7-2 and TRBJ2-5, with 7 bases lining up with TRBD1. CDR1 and CDR2 (germline): SGHTA, FQGNSA. The CDR3 is 15 residues long. V lost 2 bases and J lost 5; bases outside the gene matches: 8. The CDR3 nucleotides read TGTGCCAGCAGCTTAAGAGGGGGCGGTGGGGAGACCCAGTACTTC. Translating it yields CASSLRGGGGETQYF.

The chain joins TRBV15 to TRBJ1-2, with 8 bases matching TRBD1. In germline, CDR1 is LNHNV, CDR2 YYDKDF (reference sequence). The CDR3 totals 12 residues. Trimming took 5 bases from V and 8 from J; bases not matched to a gene: 4. The CDR3 region is CATSGTGGGYTF. In DNA, the CDR3 is TGTGCCACCAGCGGGACAGGAGGAGGCTACACCTTC.

The rearrangement uses TRBV28 and TRBJ1-5, with D hard to call. Germline assignment: CDR1 MDHEN and CDR2 SYDVKM. CDR3 length equals 15 residues. The V gene lost 7 bases and the J gene lost 4 bases, with 17 bases spanning the gap. CDR3 nucleotide sequence: TGTGCCAGCACTATATTAGGAGGCGTTAATCAGCCCCAGCATTTT. Translating gives CASTILGGVNQPQHF.

This chain's CDR3 is CASRSRTGYNYGYTF. The CDR3 DNA reads as TGTGCCAGCAGATCGAGGACAGGGTATAACTATGGCTACACCTTC. The chain recombines TRBV28 with TRBJ1-2, with 8 nucleotides matching TRBD1. In germline, CDR1 is MDHEN, CDR2 SYDVKM. The CDR3 runs to 15 residues. Trimming cost V 6 bases and J 1 base; bases outside gene matches: 7.

The gene calls are TRBV10-3 and TRBJ2-3, with a weak D call TRBD2 (6 bases). The CDR3 totals 15 residues. CDR1 ENHRY and CDR2 SYGVKD come from the germline V gene. Trimming left V 3 bases short and J 0 bases short, with 10 bases between. CDR3 region: CAISDSAGSTDTQYF. The CDR3 DNA reads as TGTGCCATCAGTGACTCGGCGGGGAGCACAGATACGCAGTATTTT.